One TCR beta chain is described in this entry. Deletions cut 6 bases from V and 0 bases from J, with 12 bases between. This CDR3 contains 15 residues. Germline loops: CDR1 MDHEN, CDR2 SYDVKM. These data belong to a study of blood T cell repertoires in COVID-19. TCRdb's table, derived via immunoSEQ multiplex PCR, lists solely in-frame clones and lacks some. The table lists about 200,000 clones, around 85% of them singletons. The sequence derives from a human donor in a cohort sampled during active COVID-19. V and J are TRBV28 and TRBJ1-3; D is unresolved. The source material was peripheral blood. CDR3 sequence reads: CASSLPTLSGNTIYF. CDR3 coding DNA: TGTGCCAGCAGCCTACCGACACTCTCTGGAAACACCATATATTTT. Using reference TRBV28 and TRBJ1-3 for the parts outside the CDR3, the full variable domain is DVKVTQSSRYLVKRTGEKVFLECVQDMDHENMFWYRQDPGLGLRLIYFSYDVKMKEKGDIPEGYSVSREKKERFSLILESASTNQTSMYLCASSLPTLSGNTIYFGEGSWLTVV.